Reported below is one T cell receptor (beta chain). Participants had their cohort set by participant-reported clinical history. This sample is part of a study of blood T cell repertoires in COVID-19. The V gene's germline CDR1 is MNHEY and CDR2 SVGAGI. This CDR3 is 11 amino acids long. V gave up 7 bases and J gave up 8 bases, with 9 bases separating them. Method: immunoSEQ multiplex PCR; TCRdb's copy keeps in-frame clones and lacks some. The sample shows a few hundred thousand clones, 85% of them seen only once. The TCR was taken from a woman between 50 and 59 years old who had been exposed to COVID-19. The rearrangement joins TRBV6-5 to TRBJ2-1; D is perhaps TRBD1 (5 bases). Material: PBMCs or T cells enriched from blood (not recorded which). The CDR3 sequence is CASTQGDEQFF. CDR3 nucleotide sequence: TGTGCCAGCACCCAGGGTGATGAGCAGTTCTTC.